This T cell receptor beta chain was identified in a study of regulatory T cells in long-lasting Graves disease. Arm-PCR of CDR3 regions and iRepertoire HTBI primers were used to build TCR beta libraries. TCRdb re-derived calls from the multiplex PCR reads in MiXCR, one entry per CDR3 protein. This table has about 530,000 distinct CDR3 sequences, approximately 16% appearing once. Time point described: newly diagnosed GD, antithyroid drugs for less than 3 months. Scientists built the TCR library using RNA that was extracted from PBMCs. Around 9.9 milliliters of peripheral blood went into EDTA tubes. The study, taken as a whole, reports: Persistent disease was associated with favored TRBV28 usage and with favored use of TRBJ1-2 and TRBJ2-5.

About this clonotype: What it recognizes is unknown.

The CDR3 has 15 residues. V was pared by 0 bases and J by 5 bases, with 13 bases between. CDR1 and CDR2 from the germline V gene are DFQATT and SNEGSKA (reference sequence). These data were also filed under a second study, of T cells in Graves' hyperthyroidism and ophthalmopathy.

The chain uses TRBV20-1 and TRBJ1-4; a weak D match, TRBD1 (5 bases). The sequence derives from a woman aged 40 to 65 with Graves disease. Sample: peripheral blood mononuclear cells (PBMCs), taken at new diagnosis, from a patient treated with antithyroid drugs. The CDR3 DNA reads TGCAGTGCTAGAGATAGGAGGGGCCAAAATGAAAAACTGTTTTTT. Residues: CSARDRRGQNEKLFF.